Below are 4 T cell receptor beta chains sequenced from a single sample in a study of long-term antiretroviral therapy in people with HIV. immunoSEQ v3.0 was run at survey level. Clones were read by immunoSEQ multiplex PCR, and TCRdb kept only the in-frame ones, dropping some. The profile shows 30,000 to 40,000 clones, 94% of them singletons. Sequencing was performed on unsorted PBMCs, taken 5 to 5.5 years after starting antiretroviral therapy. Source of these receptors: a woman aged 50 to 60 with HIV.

CDR3 sequence: CASSVLPGTGETQYF. Written as DNA, the CDR3 is TGTGCCAGCAGCGTATTACCGGGGACGGGGGAGACCCAGTACTTC. J is TRBJ2-5 and V is TRBV9; D possibly uses TRBD1 or TRBD2 (5 bases each). The CDR3 is made up of 15 amino acids. Germline CDR1 reads SGDLS; CDR2 reads YYNGEE. V was pared by 1 base and J by 5 bases, with 15 bases between.

The CDR3 loop is CASNRGATDTQYF. DNA of the CDR3: TGTGCCAGCAATAGAGGAGCGACAGATACGCAGTATTTT. This chain links TRBV6-6 with TRBJ2-3; D is ambiguous. The CDR3 has 13 amino acids. Between the trimmed V and J ends, which lost 7 bases and 3 bases, there was a span of 11 bases. Germline CDR1 is MNHNY and CDR2 is SVGAGI (reference sequence).

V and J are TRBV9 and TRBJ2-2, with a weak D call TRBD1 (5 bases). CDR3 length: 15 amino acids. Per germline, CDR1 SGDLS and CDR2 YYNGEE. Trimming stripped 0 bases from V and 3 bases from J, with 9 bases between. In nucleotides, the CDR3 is TGTGCCAGCAGCGTAGGACAGCCCTACACCGGGGAGCTGTTTTTT. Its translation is CASSVGQPYTGELFF.

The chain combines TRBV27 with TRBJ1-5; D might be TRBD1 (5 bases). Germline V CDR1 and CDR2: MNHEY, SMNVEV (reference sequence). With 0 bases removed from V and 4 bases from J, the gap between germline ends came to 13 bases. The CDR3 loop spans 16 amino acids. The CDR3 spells CASSLSRNAGNQPQHF. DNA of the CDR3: TGTGCCAGCAGTTTATCGAGGAATGCAGGGAATCAGCCCCAGCATTTT.